The 12 T cell receptor beta chains presented below share a single source sample, sequenced in a study of T cells in localized non-small cell lung cancer. Clones were read by immunoSEQ multiplex PCR, and TCRdb kept only the in-frame ones, dropping some. The repertoire holds around 64,000 clones, with roughly 80% as singletons. This specimen was PBMCs, taken before any cancer treatment. The source is a man aged 35 to 69 with stage II lung adenocarcinoma.

V usage is TRBV7-8 and J usage is TRBJ1-1; tentatively, D is TRBD1 (5 bases). The CDR3 sequence is 15 residues long. Germline V gene sequence: CDR1 SGHVS, CDR2 FQNEAQ. The V end was cut by 2 bases, the J end by 0 bases, with 10 bases between. The CDR3 DNA reads as TGTGCCAGCAGCTTAAGGACATCTATGAACACTGAAGCTTTCTTT. Its protein is CASSLRTSMNTEAFF.

The chain carries TRBV15 and TRBJ2-7; 7 nucleotides line up with TRBD2. The CDR3 totals 15 residues. CDR1 is LNHNV and CDR2 is YYDKDF in the germline V gene (reference sequence). Germline trimming cut 5 bases from V and 5 bases from J; bases unmatched to any gene: 12. The CDR3 DNA reads TGTGCCACCAGCCTTTCGCGGGGGAGACCGCACGAGCAGTACTTC. Protein: CATSLSRGRPHEQYF.

This chain uses TRBV4-2 with TRBJ1-2; 7 bases line up with TRBD1. This CDR3 is built from 16 residues. Germline CDR1 LGHNA, CDR2 YNFKEQ. The V gene end was trimmed by 6 bases and the J gene end by 0 bases; junction bases not matched to a gene: 10. The CDR3 loop is CASSAMATGANYGYTF. CDR3 DNA sequence: TGTGCCAGCAGTGCAATGGCTACAGGGGCTAACTATGGCTACACCTTC.

The rearrangement links TRBV5-1 to TRBJ1-4; 8 bases match TRBD1. Trimming removed 3 bases from V and 0 bases from J; junction bases left unmatched: 4. The CDR3 extends over 16 amino acids. CDR1 and CDR2 from the germline V gene are SGHRS and YFSETQ. The CDR3 DNA is TGCGCCAGCAGCTCTGGACAGGGCCCAACTAATGAAAAACTGTTTTTT. As protein: CASSSGQGPTNEKLFF.

V gene TRBV9 combines with J gene TRBJ1-1; D uncertain. Per the germline V gene, CDR1 is SGDLS and CDR2 is YYNGEE. V was clipped by 0 bases and J by 0 bases, with 9 bases between them. The length of the CDR3 is 15 residues. The CDR3 loop is CASSVGPQVNTEAFF. In nucleotides, the CDR3 is TGTGCCAGCAGCGTAGGTCCGCAAGTGAACACTGAAGCTTTCTTT. Together with reference TRBV9 and TRBJ1-1, the CDR3 gives the full variable domain: DSGVTQTPKHLITATGQRVTLRCSPRSGDLSVYWYQQSLDQGLQFLIQYYNGEERAKGNILERFSAQQFPDLHSELNLSSLELGDSALYFCASSVGPQVNTEAFFGQGTRLTVV.

This chain links TRBV6-4 with TRBJ2-5; D is possibly TRBD2 (6 bases). The CDR3 is 14 residues long. Germline assignment: CDR1 MRHNA and CDR2 SNTAGT. Between the trimmed V and J ends, which lost 6 bases and 5 bases, there was a span of 16 bases. The chain's CDR3 is CASSRGTALETQYF. CDR3 DNA sequence: TGTGCCAGCAGCCGCGGGACCGCACTGGAGACCCAGTACTTC.

The CDR3 here is CASSYNNQPQHF. DNA of the CDR3: TGTGCCAGCAGCTACAACAATCAGCCCCAGCATTTT. The chain couples TRBV5-6 to TRBJ1-5; D is unclear. The V gene lost 3 bases and the J gene lost 3 bases, with 4 bases spanning the gap. CDR1 is SGHDT, CDR2 YYEEEE, per germline. The CDR3 consists of 12 residues.

The genes are TRBV5-6 and TRBJ2-6, with D maybe TRBD2 (6 bases). V was clipped by 4 bases and J by 4 bases, with 15 bases between them. Germline V gives CDR1 SGHDT, CDR2 YYEEEE. This CDR3 is 16 amino acids long. The CDR3 DNA follows: TGTGCCAGCAGCGCAAGGAGGGTGTACGGGGCCAACGTCCTGACTTTC. Encoded protein: CASSARRVYGANVLTF. Together with reference TRBV5-6 and TRBJ2-6, the CDR3 gives the full variable domain: DAGVTQSPTHLIKTRGQQVTLRCSPKSGHDTVSWYQQALGQGPQFIFQYYEEEERQRGNFPDRFSGHQFPNYSSELNVNALLLGDSALYLCASSARRVYGANVLTFGAGSRLTVL.

This clone came up once. CDR3: CASSLLPLGAYTDTQYF. The DNA for the CDR3 is TGCGCCAGCAGCTTACTCCCCTTAGGGGCCTACACAGATACGCAGTATTTT. The chain uses TRBV5-1 and TRBJ2-3; tentative D call: TRBD1 (5 bases). This CDR3 is 17 amino acids long. V was clipped by 2 bases and J by 2 bases, with 18 bases between them. CDR1 and CDR2 (germline): SGHRS, YFSETQ.

The chain is built from TRBV6-6 and TRBJ2-2; D is unclear. V was trimmed by 6 bases and J by 0 bases, leaving 11 bases between them. Germline V CDR1 and CDR2: MNHNY, SVGAGI (reference sequence). The CDR3 sequence is 15 residues long. Written as DNA, the CDR3 is TGTGCCAGCAGCCGTGGCCTTCCGAACACCGGGGAGCTGTTTTTT. It codes for CASSRGLPNTGELFF.

The chain links TRBV18 to TRBJ2-5, with TRBD2 identical over 8 bases. The CDR3 has 16 residues. Germline CDR1 KGHSH, CDR2 LQKENI. V trimming: 4 bases; J trimming: 3 bases; junction bases outside the gene matches: 10. The CDR3, as DNA: TGTGCCAGCTCACTAACACTGGGGGGACTAGAAGAGACCCAGTACTTC. It is translated as CASSLTLGGLEETQYF.

This chain links TRBV27 with TRBJ2-1, with unresolved D. CDR1 and CDR2 (germline): MNHEY, SMNVEV (reference sequence). Trimming removed 2 bases from V and 5 bases from J, with 13 bases in between. The CDR3 is 15 residues long. CDR3 DNA: TGTGCCAGCAGTTTAAGGACCCAAGGCAACAATGAGCAGTTCTTC. This sequence encodes CASSLRTQGNNEQFF.